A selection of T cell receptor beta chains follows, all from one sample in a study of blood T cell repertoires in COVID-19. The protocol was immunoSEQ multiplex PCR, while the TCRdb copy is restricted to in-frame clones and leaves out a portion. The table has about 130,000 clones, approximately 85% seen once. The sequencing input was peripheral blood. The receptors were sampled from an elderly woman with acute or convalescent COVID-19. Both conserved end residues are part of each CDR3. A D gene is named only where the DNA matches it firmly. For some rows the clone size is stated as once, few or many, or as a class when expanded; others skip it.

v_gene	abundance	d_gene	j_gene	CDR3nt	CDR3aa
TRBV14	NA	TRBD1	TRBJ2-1	TGTGCCAGCAGCCAAGGGGGATACAGGGGAATGGATGAGCAGTTCTTC	CASSQGGYRGMDEQFF
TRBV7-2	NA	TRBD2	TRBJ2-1	TGTGCCAGCAGGACCCCTCGGCGGGGGTCTTACAATGAGCAGTTCTTC	CASRTPRRGSYNEQFF
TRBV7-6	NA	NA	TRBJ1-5	TGTGCCAGCAGCTTAGGTAACAGATATAGCAATCAGCCCCAGCATTTT	CASSLGNRYSNQPQHF
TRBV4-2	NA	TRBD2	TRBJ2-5	TGTGCCAGCAGCATCAAGGGGAGGGGTCAAGACGAGACCCAGTACTTC	CASSIKGRGQDETQYF
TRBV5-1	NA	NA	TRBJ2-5	TGCGCCAGCAGCACACTGGGACTGCCCCAAGAGACCCAGTACTTC	CASSTLGLPQETQYF
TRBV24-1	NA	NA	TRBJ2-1	TGTGCCACTCAACTCCGCAATGAGCAGTTCTTC	CATQLRNEQFF
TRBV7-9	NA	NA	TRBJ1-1	TGTGCCAGCAGCCCCCGGGGACAAAACACTGAAGCTTTCTTT	CASSPRGQNTEAFF
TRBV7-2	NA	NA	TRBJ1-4	TGTGCCAGCAGCTTAGGAGGAGGCAATGAAAAACTGTTTTTT	CASSLGGGNEKLFF
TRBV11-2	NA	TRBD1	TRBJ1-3	TGTGCCAGCAGCTTGGGACAGATGACGAACACCATATATTTT	CASSLGQMTNTIYF
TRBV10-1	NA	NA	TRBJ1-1	TGCGCCAGCAGTGAGAGTTCGGGATCCCCCGAGGCTTTCTTT	CASSESSGSPEAFF
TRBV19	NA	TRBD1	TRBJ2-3	TGTGCCAGTACCGAGACAGGGATCGGTACAGATACGCAGTATTTT	CASTETGIGTDTQYF
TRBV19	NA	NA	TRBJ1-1	TGTGCCAGTATTAGGAGAATAGGCCCGACGAACACTGAAGCTTTCTTT	CASIRRIGPTNTEAFF
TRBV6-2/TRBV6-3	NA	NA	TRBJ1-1	TGTGCCAGCAGTTACGTACTGGGGGGATCCTTACCTGAAGCTTTCTTT	CASSYVLGGSLPEAFF
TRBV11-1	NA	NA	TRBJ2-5	TGTGCCAGCAGCCCACAGCAAGAGACCCAGTACTTC	CASSPQQETQYF
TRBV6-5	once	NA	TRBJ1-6	TGTGCCAGCAGTTACTCCGGACAGCACTATAATTCACCCCTCCACTTT	CASSYSGQHYNSPLHF
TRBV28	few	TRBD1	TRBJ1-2	TGTGCCAGCAGAACAGGGGGAACCCCTTATGGCTACACCTTC	CASRTGGTPYGYTF
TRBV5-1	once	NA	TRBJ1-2	TGCGCCAGCAGCTCAGGACAGCTTACGCAATCGGGAGGCTACACCTTC	CASSSGQLTQSGGYTF
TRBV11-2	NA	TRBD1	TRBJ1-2	TGTGCCAGCAGCTTAGGAGGGACAGGGGTTGGCTACACCTTC	CASSLGGTGVGYTF
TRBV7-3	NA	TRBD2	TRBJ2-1	TGTGCCAGCAGCCTCGGTGCGCGGGGGAACAATGAGCAGTTCTTC	CASSLGARGNNEQFF
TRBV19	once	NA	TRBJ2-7	TGTGCCAGTAGTATGGGGCAGGGTGCCTACGAGCAGTACTTC	CASSMGQGAYEQYF
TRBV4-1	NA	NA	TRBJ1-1	TGCGCCAGCAGCCATCCCGAGGTAGGTGAAGCTTTCTTT	CASSHPEVGEAFF
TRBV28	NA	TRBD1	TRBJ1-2	TGTGCCATCCGGAGCCAGGGGGTCTATGGCTACACCTTC	CAIRSQGVYGYTF
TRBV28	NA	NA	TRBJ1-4	TGTGCCAGCAGCGGTGGGGGCGTGAATGAAAAACTGTTTTTT	CASSGGGVNEKLFF
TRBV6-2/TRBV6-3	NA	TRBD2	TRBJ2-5	TGTGCCAGCAGTTCCCCGGGACTAGCGGGGGTCGAAGAGACCCAGTACTTC	CASSSPGLAGVEETQYF
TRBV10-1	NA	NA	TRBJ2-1	TGCGCCAGCAGTGAGTCCCACAACAATGAGCAGTTCTTC	CASSESHNNEQFF
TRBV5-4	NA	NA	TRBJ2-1	TGTGCCAGCAGCTTGGGAGAGAACAATGAGCAGTTCTTC	CASSLGENNEQFF
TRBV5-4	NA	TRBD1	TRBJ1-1	TGTGCCAGCCTTTCCGGGACAGGGACTGAAGCTTTCTTT	CASLSGTGTEAFF
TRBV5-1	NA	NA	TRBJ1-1	TGCGCCAGCAGCTTGGAGGTTGGAGTAGCTTTCTTT	CASSLEVGVAFF
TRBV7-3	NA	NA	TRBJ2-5	TGTGCCAGCAGCTTAAGTGGGCATCAAGAGACCCAGTACTTC	CASSLSGHQETQYF
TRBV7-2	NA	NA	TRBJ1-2	TGTGCCAGCAGCTTGAGTCGCAGGGGATCTCGTGAGGGCTACACCTTC	CASSLSRRGSREGYTF
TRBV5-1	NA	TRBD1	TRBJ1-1	TGCGCCAGCAGGCAGGGGGAAGGCACTGAAGCTTTCTTT	CASRQGEGTEAFF
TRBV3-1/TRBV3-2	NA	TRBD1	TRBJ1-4	TGTGCCAGCAGTCTGACAGGGGTAGGCGATGAAAAACTGTTTTTT	CASSLTGVGDEKLFF
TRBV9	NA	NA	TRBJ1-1	TGTGCCAGCAGCGGCCCCGGGACTGAAGCTTTCTTT	CASSGPGTEAFF
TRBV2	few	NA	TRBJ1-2	TGTGCCAGCAATCAAGGAGGGTCACCGGCCCGATCCAACTATGGCTACACCTTC	CASNQGGSPARSNYGYTF
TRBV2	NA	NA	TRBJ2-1	TGTGCCAGCAGGCTCCGGGACAACTCCTACAATGAGCAGTTCTTC	CASRLRDNSYNEQFF
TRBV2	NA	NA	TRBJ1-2	TGTGCCATCGGATTCGGGAGTGGCTACACCTTC	CAIGFGSGYTF
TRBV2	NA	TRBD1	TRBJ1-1	TGTGCCAGCAGCCACGGACAGGGAATCACTGAAGCTTTCTTT	CASSHGQGITEAFF
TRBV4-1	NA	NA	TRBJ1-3	TGCGCCAGCAGCCAACTTGGGACGGGAGCTGGAAACACCATATATTTT	CASSQLGTGAGNTIYF
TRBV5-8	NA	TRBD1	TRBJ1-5	TGTGCCAGCAGCTTGGCAGGGGGGTACAATCAGCCCCAGCATTTT	CASSLAGGYNQPQHF
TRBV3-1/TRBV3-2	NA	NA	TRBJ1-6	TGTGCCAGCAGCCAAGATTTCGCGTTTTCACCCCTCCACTTT	CASSQDFAFSPLHF
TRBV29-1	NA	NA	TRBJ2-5	TGCAGCTCCTCGGAACAGCAAGAGACCCAGTACTTC	CSSSEQQETQYF
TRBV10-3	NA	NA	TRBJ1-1	TGTGCCATCATGTTCGAGGAGAACACTGAAGCTTTCTTT	CAIMFEENTEAFF
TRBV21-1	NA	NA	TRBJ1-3	TGTGCCAGCAGCTTGACTGGGACAGGCTTGTTAAACACCATATATTTT	CASSLTGTGLLNTIYF
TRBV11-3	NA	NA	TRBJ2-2	TGTGCCAGCAGCCTCAGGGTGGGCACCGGGGAGCTGTTTTTT	CASSLRVGTGELFF
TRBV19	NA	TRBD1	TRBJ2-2	TGTGCCACCTCCCGAGGGACAGGGGACACCGGGGAGCTGTTTTTT	CATSRGTGDTGELFF
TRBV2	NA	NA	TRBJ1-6	TGTGCCAGCACCCGGACAGTAGCTCACTATAATTCACCCCTCCACTTT	CASTRTVAHYNSPLHF
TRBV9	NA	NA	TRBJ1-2	TGTGCCAGCAGCGTAGGAATGGAGCTCAACTATGGCTACACCTTC	CASSVGMELNYGYTF
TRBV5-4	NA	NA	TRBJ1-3	TGTGCCAGCAGCTTGGCCCAGGGAAACACCATATATTTT	CASSLAQGNTIYF
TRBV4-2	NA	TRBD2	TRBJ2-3	TGTGCCAGCAGCTCGCGGGGGGCCACAGATACGCAGTATTTT	CASSSRGATDTQYF
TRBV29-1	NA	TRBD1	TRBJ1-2	TGCAGCGTGAAACAGGGGGCGGTTGGCTACACCTTC	CSVKQGAVGYTF
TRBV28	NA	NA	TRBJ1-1	TGTGCCAGCACTCCTCCCCCCCCCACTGAAGCTTTCTTT	CASTPPPPTEAFF
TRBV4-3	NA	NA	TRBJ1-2	TGCGCCAGCAGCCAAGATTTGGGCCGGGGGAACGATGGCTACACCTTC	CASSQDLGRGNDGYTF
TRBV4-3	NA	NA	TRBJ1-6	TGCGCCAGCAGCCAAGATGCACAGGGCCGTTCACCCCTCCACTTT	CASSQDAQGRSPLHF
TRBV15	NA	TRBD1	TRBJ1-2	TGTGCCACCAGCAGGCCGGGACAGACTTTGAGCTACACCTTC	CATSRPGQTLSYTF
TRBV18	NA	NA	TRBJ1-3	TGTGCCAGCTCACCACGCCCAGGAGGAAACACCATATATTTT	CASSPRPGGNTIYF
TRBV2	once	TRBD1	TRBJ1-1	TGTGCCAGCATCCAGGGGGCGGCTGAAGCTTTCTTT	CASIQGAAEAFF
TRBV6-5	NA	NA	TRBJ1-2	TGTGCCAGCAGCTTTACAGGGCGTGACGGCTACACCTTC	CASSFTGRDGYTF
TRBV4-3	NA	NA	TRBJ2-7	TGCGCCAGCAGCCAAGAGGCAGGGGTGACCTACGAGCAGTACTTC	CASSQEAGVTYEQYF
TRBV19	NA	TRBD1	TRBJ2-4	TGTGCCAGTAGTATAGGGACAGGGGGCGAACTAGCCAAAAACATTCAGTACTTC	CASSIGTGGELAKNIQYF
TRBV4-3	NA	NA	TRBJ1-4	TGCGCCAGCAGCCCCAGGAGGGCCTTGAATGAAAAACTGTTTTTT	CASSPRRALNEKLFF